This T cell receptor (beta chain) appears in the sequencing data of a study of identical twins. TCRdb called the 5' RACE reads again in MiXCR, with one record for every CDR3 protein. The data contain 500,000 to 550,000 distinct CDR3 sequences, 22% of them singletons. CDR3 length: 17 amino acids. Germline CDR1 is SGHKS and CDR2 is YYEKEE (reference sequence). V lost 4 bases to trimming and J lost 4 bases, with 21 bases between them. The same sample was also studied in work on T cells expressing NK-cell markers.

This rearrangement joins TRBV5-5 to TRBJ2-1, with D perhaps TRBD1 (6 bases). Specimen: CD4+ T cells sorted from blood. The receptor was isolated from a young woman in good health. The CDR3 nucleotides are TGTGCCAGCAGCCTTAGAGGGGGTCATTCGACTTACAATGAGCAGTTCTTC. Translating gives CASSLRGGHSTYNEQFF.